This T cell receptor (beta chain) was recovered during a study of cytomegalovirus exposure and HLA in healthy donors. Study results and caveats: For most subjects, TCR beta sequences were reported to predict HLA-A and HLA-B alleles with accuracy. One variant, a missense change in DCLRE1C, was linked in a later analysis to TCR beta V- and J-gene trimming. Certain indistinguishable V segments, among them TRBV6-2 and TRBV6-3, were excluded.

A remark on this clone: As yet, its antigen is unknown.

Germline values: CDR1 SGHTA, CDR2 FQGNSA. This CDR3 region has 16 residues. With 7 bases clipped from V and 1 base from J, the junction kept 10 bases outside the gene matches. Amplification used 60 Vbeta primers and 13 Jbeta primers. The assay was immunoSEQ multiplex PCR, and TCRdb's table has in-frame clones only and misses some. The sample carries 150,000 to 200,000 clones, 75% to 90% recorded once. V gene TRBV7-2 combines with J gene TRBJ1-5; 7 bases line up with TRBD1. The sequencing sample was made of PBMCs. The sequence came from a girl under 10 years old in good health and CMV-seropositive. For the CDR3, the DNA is TGTGCCAGCAACCTAAACGCAGGGGGAAGCAATCAGCCCCAGCATTTT. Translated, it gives CASNLNAGGSNQPQHF.